The entry below gives a single TCR beta chain sequence along with its context. As yet, its antigen is unknown. Germline lookup yields CDR1 SGDLS and CDR2 YYNGEE. V lost 2 bases, J lost 6 bases, and 10 bases lay in between. The CDR3 extends over 13 amino acids. The isolated RNA, all of it, was reverse transcribed, so expressed TCRB transcripts were what got sequenced. Around 3.8 million reads per sample were averaged for naive, central memory and regulatory samples. The data were produced by immunoSEQ multiplex PCR, yet TCRdb's version contains in-frame clones alone and is incomplete. The table shows roughly 340,000 clones, with roughly 13% occurring only once. This sample is part of a study of beta chain features in type 1 diabetes. The study's findings and limits: The study found moderately but significantly shorter TCRB CDR3s in all four CD4+ subsets of Type 1 diabetes patients.

The chain carries TRBV9 and TRBJ2-3, with TRBD1 as a possible D gene (6 bases). The sample consisted of naive CD4+ T cells from blood. The sequence derives from a woman between 18 and 29 years old with type 1 diabetes. The CDR3 loop reads CASSVAGDDTQYF. The DNA for the CDR3 is TGTGCCAGCAGCGTGGCAGGGGACGATACGCAGTATTTT.